This T cell receptor (beta chain) was obtained from a study of neurological immune-mediated disorders. Germline CDR1 DFQATT, CDR2 SNEGSKA (reference sequence). The CDR3 is 16 amino acids. General study results and limits: Phylogenetic grouping assigned the repertoires of 18 of 34 multiple sclerosis patients to a single related-CDR3 cluster, representing a possible signature.

The table lists this clonotype with many counts. Its antigen is unknown. The cDNA was generated by 5'RACE with 10-nucleotide random UMIs. TCRdb re-called the 5' RACE reads through MiXCR, storing one row per CDR3 protein. Of approximately 130,000 distinct CDR3 sequences detected, roughly 3.4% appear once; the ten largest clones hold roughly 1.3%. The sequencing input was PBMCs. The clonotype originates from a woman aged 25-40 years with multiple sclerosis. The chain joins TRBV20-1 to TRBJ1-2, with a tentative D call TRBD1 (5 bases). The CDR3 loop is CRPIENRKKANYGYTF. The CDR3 coding sequence is TGCAGACCGATAGAAAACAGGAAAAAAGCTAACTATGGCTACACCTTC.